These 19 T cell receptor beta chains share one sample of origin, sequenced in a study of cytomegalovirus exposure and HLA in healthy donors (dated by TCRdb to 2016 to 2017). The library was obtained by the immunoSEQ multiplex PCR assay. TCRdb re-hosts the immuneACCESS table, in-frame sequences only. Its copies lack some clones; in the studies checked, an unresolved V gene accounts for under half of them, and the cause for the rest is not known. The table for this sample lists tens of thousands of clones; approximately 93% of them were counted only once. The ten largest clones represent around 1.5% of the sample. Source material: PBMCs. These TCRs come from a man between 18 and 35 years old in good health and CMV-seropositive.

V and J are TRBV14 and TRBJ2-7; D possibly corresponds to TRBD1 (6 bases). Trimming stripped 2 bases from V and 4 bases from J, with 6 bases between. CDR1 is SGHDN and CDR2 is FVKESK in the germline V gene. The CDR3 consists of 12 residues. The CDR3 loop is CASSQQGYEQYF. The CDR3 bases are TGTGCCAGCAGCCAACAGGGGTACGAGCAGTACTTC.

The V call is TRBV4-1, the J call TRBJ1-4; D not certain. Between the trimmed V and J ends, which lost 3 bases and 6 bases, there was a span of 14 bases. CDR3 length: 15 amino acids. In germline, CDR1 is MGHRA, CDR2 YSYEKL. CDR3 residues: CASSHEERPDEKLFF. The CDR3 DNA is TGCGCCAGCAGCCACGAGGAGCGCCCGGATGAAAAACTGTTTTTT.

The rearrangement joins TRBV30 to TRBJ1-4; D might be TRBD1 (6 bases). Trimming left V 5 bases short and J 0 bases short, with 10 bases between. Germline values: CDR1 GTSNPN, CDR2 SVGIG (reference sequence). The CDR3 length is 14 residues. In nucleotides, the CDR3 is TGTGCCTGGGGCAGGGGAGCAACTAATGAAAAACTGTTTTTT. Its translation is CAWGRGATNEKLFF.

This chain uses TRBV9 with TRBJ2-7; a possible D gene is TRBD1 (5 bases). V lost 0 bases to trimming and J lost 2 bases, with 9 bases between them. CDR3 size: 14 residues. Germline CDR1 is SGDLS and CDR2 is YYNGEE. CDR3 in amino acids: CASSVEQGTYEQYF. As DNA, the CDR3 is TGTGCCAGCAGCGTAGAGCAGGGAACCTACGAGCAGTACTTC.

This clone occurred once. The rearrangement joins TRBV9 to TRBJ1-3; tentative D call: TRBD1 (5 bases). The CDR3 consists of 16 residues. The V end lost 0 bases, the J end lost 7 bases, and 17 bases lay between the germline ends. Germline V gives CDR1 SGDLS, CDR2 YYNGEE. This chain's CDR3 is CASSVAPGRRRNTIYF. CDR3 in DNA: TGTGCCAGCAGCGTAGCTCCAGGGCGTCGCAGGAACACCATATATTTT.

This clone was counted once. The chain joins TRBV5-4 to TRBJ2-3, with D perhaps matching TRBD2 (6 bases). Trimming stripped 0 bases from V and 2 bases from J, with 13 bases between. The germline gives CDR1 SGHNT, CDR2 YYREEE (reference sequence). The CDR3 totals 16 residues. The CDR3 loop reads CASSLDAPGVTDTQYF. The CDR3 region has the DNA TGTGCCAGCAGCTTGGACGCCCCGGGGGTCACAGATACGCAGTATTTT. Complete variable domain (other parts from reference TRBV5-4 and TRBJ2-3): ETGVTQSPTHLIKTRGQQVTLRCSSQSGHNTVSWYQQALGQGPQFIFQYYREEENGRGNFPPRFSGLQFPNYSSELNVNALELDDSALYLCASSLDAPGVTDTQYFGPGTRLTVL.

The rearrangement uses TRBV19 and TRBJ2-7; tentatively, D is TRBD1 (5 bases). The CDR3 has 13 amino acids. Germline V gene sequence: CDR1 LNHDA, CDR2 SQIVND (reference sequence). V lost 0 bases to trimming and J lost 6 bases, with 9 bases between them. CDR3 region: CASSIEKGFEQYF. The CDR3 DNA reads TGTGCCAGTAGTATAGAGAAGGGGTTCGAGCAGTACTTC.

The chain has TRBV5-1 and TRBJ2-7, with D possibly TRBD1 on 6 matching bases. Germline assignment: CDR1 SGHRS and CDR2 YFSETQ. Trimming cost V 3 bases and J 5 bases, with 21 bases left between them. This CDR3 contains 16 residues. CDR3 sequence: CASSSDSRVGADEQYF. CDR3 DNA: TGCGCCAGCAGCTCCGATTCCCGGGTGGGGGCTGACGAGCAGTACTTC. Looking up the rest from reference TRBV5-1 and TRBJ2-7 gives the full variable domain: KAGVTQTPRYLIKTRGQQVTLSCSPISGHRSVSWYQQTPGQGLQFLFEYFSETQRNKGNFPGRFSGRQFSNSRSEMNVSTLELGDSALYLCASSSDSRVGADEQYFGPGTRLTVT.

The CDR3 here is CAISPGGGSNTEAFF. DNA of the CDR3: TGTGCCATCTCCCCTGGGGGGGGCTCGAACACTGAAGCTTTCTTT. The chain recombines TRBV10-3 with TRBJ1-1; a possible D gene is TRBD1 (6 bases). V lost 8 bases to trimming and J lost 1 base, with 17 bases between them. The CDR3 runs to 15 residues. The V gene's germline CDR1 is ENHRY and CDR2 SYGVKD.

As regards this clone: The identical CDR3 is also encoded by other nucleotide sequences in the sample. The gene calls are TRBV11-2 and TRBJ1-1, with D maybe TRBD1 (6 bases). The CDR3 length is 14 residues. V dropped 0 bases and J dropped 5 bases, with 10 bases sitting between them. Germline V lookup: CDR1 SGHAT, CDR2 FQNNGV. This CDR3 reads CASSLDQGRTEAFF. The CDR3 DNA follows: TGTGCCAGCAGCTTAGATCAGGGGAGAACTGAAGCTTTCTTT.

This chain uses TRBV2 with TRBJ2-2; 9 bases fit TRBD1. V was clipped by 2 bases and J by 5 bases; unmatched bases: 3. The germline gives CDR1 SNHLY, CDR2 FYNNEI. The CDR3 spans 15 residues. The chain's CDR3 is CASSEWGTGTGELFF. CDR3 bases: TGTGCCAGCAGTGAATGGGGGACAGGGACCGGGGAGCTGTTTTTT.

This clone has a single count. The chain is built from TRBV28 and TRBJ2-4; 8 positions agree with TRBD2. From germline, CDR1 is MDHEN and CDR2 SYDVKM. The CDR3 contains 16 residues. The J segment lost 0 bases and the V segment lost 5 bases, leaving 6 bases of the junction unmatched. CDR3 sequence (DNA): TGTGCCAGCAGTCCGCTAGCGGGCCTAGCCAAAAACATTCAGTACTTC. Protein sequence: CASSPLAGLAKNIQYF.

This clone was observed once. The V call is TRBV28, the J call TRBJ2-3; D call uncertain. In germline, CDR1 is MDHEN, CDR2 SYDVKM. Trimming stripped 8 bases from V and 0 bases from J, with 12 bases between. The CDR3 covers 14 residues. The CDR3 DNA reads as TGTGCCAGCGGAGTATTCCCTAGCACAGATACGCAGTATTTT. This sequence encodes CASGVFPSTDTQYF.

In this sample, this clone turned up once. The rearrangement joins TRBV6-4 to TRBJ2-3; TRBD1 matches 7 bases. CDR1 is MRHNA, CDR2 SNTAGT, per germline. Trimming at V came to 6 bases and at J to 7 bases, leaving 13 bases not matched to a gene. This CDR3 region has 15 residues. The CDR3 here is CASRQGSGDLNTQYF. The CDR3 nucleotides read TGTGCCAGCAGACAGGGGAGCGGAGATCTGAATACGCAGTATTTT.

The V call is TRBV23-1, the J call TRBJ2-7; a weak D match, TRBD1 (5 bases). TRBV23-1 counts as an open reading frame of uncertain function. The V and J ends lost 0 bases and 3 bases respectively, with 9 bases between them. The CDR3 extends over 14 amino acids. The CDR3 loop reads CASSQSGRSYEQYF. CDR3 nucleotide sequence: TGCGCCAGCAGTCAATCGGGGCGGAGCTACGAGCAGTACTTC.

The V and J genes are TRBV28 and TRBJ2-3, with 9 bases matching TRBD2. The CDR3 consists of 15 residues. Germline CDR1 reads MDHEN; CDR2 reads SYDVKM. V lost 6 bases to trimming and J lost 2 bases; unmatched junction nucleotides: 6. In nucleotides, the CDR3 is TGTGCCAGCAGGTCACTAGCGGGCCACACAGATACGCAGTATTTT. This codes for CASRSLAGHTDTQYF.

The chain has TRBV9 and TRBJ1-2, with TRBD1 as a possible D gene (6 bases). CDR3 length equals 15 residues. Germline lookup yields CDR1 SGDLS and CDR2 YYNGEE. Trimming pared 4 bases from V and 0 bases from J, leaving 13 bases between. This CDR3 reads CASSRETGANYGYTF. In DNA, the CDR3 is TGTGCCAGCAGCAGAGAGACAGGAGCTAACTATGGCTACACCTTC.

The rearrangement uses TRBV5-1 and TRBJ1-4; 8 nucleotides agree with TRBD1. The V gene's germline CDR1 is SGHRS and CDR2 YFSETQ. J was trimmed by 7 bases and V by 4 bases; bases with no gene match: 6. There are 14 residues in the CDR3. The CDR3 DNA sequence: TGCGCCAGCAGCACAGGGGGGGTTGGTGAAAAACTGTTTTTT. It encodes CASSTGGVGEKLFF.

This clone was observed a handful of times. The chain joins TRBV7-9 to TRBJ1-1; maybe TRBD1 (5 bases). The V gene's germline CDR1 is SEHNR and CDR2 FQNEAQ (reference sequence). V was clipped by 1 base and J by 1 base, with 7 bases between them. This CDR3 region has 14 residues. In nucleotides, the CDR3 is TGTGCCAGCAGCTTAGGACAGACGAACACTGAAGCTTTCTTT. Its translation: CASSLGQTNTEAFF.